Below are 27 T cell receptor beta chains sequenced from a single sample in a study of blood T cell repertoires in COVID-19. Sequencing used immunoSEQ multiplex PCR; TCRdb keeps in-frame clones, though not all of them. Of approximately 300,000 clones listed, around four fifths are singletons. The sequenced sample consisted of peripheral blood. Receptors originate from a woman aged 45-65 years with acute or convalescent COVID-19.

The J gene is TRBJ1-2, the V gene TRBV12-5; D is unresolved. The CDR3 is made up of 12 amino acids. V lost 4 bases, J lost 12 bases, and 15 bases lay in between. Per germline, CDR1 LGHNT and CDR2 FRNRAP. CDR3 sequence (DNA): TGTGCTAGTGGTTCGCCCGCCGGGTCACACACCTTC. Amino acid sequence: CASGSPAGSHTF.

This chain uses TRBV6-5 with TRBJ2-5; 8 bases map to TRBD1. The germline gives CDR1 MNHEY, CDR2 SVGAGI. Germline trimming cut 0 bases from V and 5 bases from J; bases unmatched to any gene: 8. The CDR3 has 16 residues. CDR3 in DNA: TGTGCCAGCAGTTACTCTTCGGCAGGGGGCGCGGAGACCCAGTACTTC. Encoded protein: CASSYSSAGGAETQYF.

The rearrangement uses TRBV20-1 and TRBJ1-2, with D perhaps matching TRBD1 (5 bases). The CDR3 loop spans 11 amino acids. CDR1 DFQATT and CDR2 SNEGSKA come from the germline V gene (reference sequence). V lost 3 bases and J lost 8, with 10 bases in between. The DNA of the CDR3 is TGCAGTGCTAGTTCGGGGGAAGGCTACACCTTC. As protein: CSASSGEGYTF.

This chain links TRBV6-4 with TRBJ2-7, with D maybe TRBD2 (6 bases). With 8 bases removed from V and 2 bases from J, the gap between germline ends came to 19 bases. This CDR3 contains 15 residues. CDR1 and CDR2 from the germline V gene are MRHNA and SNTAGT. CDR3 nucleotides: TGTGCCAGCGGCCCAACTAGACCGGGGGCCTACGAGCAGTACGTC. Translating it yields CASGPTRPGAYEQYV.

A note on this clone: The same CDR3 can be traced to other DNA sequences in this sample. V is TRBV5-1 and J is TRBJ1-1, with 9 bases matching TRBD1. Germline CDR1 SGHRS, CDR2 YFSETQ. Losses at the gene ends were 1 base for V and 2 bases for J; bases not matched to a gene: 0. The CDR3 loop spans 14 amino acids. The CDR3 region is CASSLTGGNTEAFF. DNA for the CDR3: TGCGCCAGCAGCTTGACAGGGGGCAACACTGAAGCTTTCTTT.

V is TRBV20-1 and J is TRBJ2-1; D is ambiguous. V was cut by 3 bases and J by 5 bases, with 8 bases left in between. From germline, CDR1 is DFQATT and CDR2 SNEGSKA (reference sequence). CDR3 length: 12 amino acids. CDR3 coding DNA: TGCAGTGCTAGTAAATTAAACAATGAGCAGTTCTTC. This encodes CSASKLNNEQFF.

V usage is TRBV7-3 and J usage is TRBJ2-3; TRBD2 agrees at 11 bases. Germline loops: CDR1 SGHTA, CDR2 FQGTGA. V gave up 4 bases and J gave up 1 base; unmatched junction bases: 1. This CDR3 is built from 15 residues. The CDR3 region has the DNA TGTGCCAGCAGCTCGGGACTAGCGGGCACAGATACGCAGTATTTT. This codes for CASSSGLAGTDTQYF.

V gene TRBV6-2 or TRBV6-3 combines with J gene TRBJ1-1; D remains ambiguous. In germline, CDR1 is MNHEY, CDR2 SVGEGT. There are 13 residues in the CDR3. Trimming removed 0 bases from V and 8 bases from J, with 10 bases in between. This CDR3 is CASSYSPRLEAFF. In DNA form, the CDR3 reads TGTGCCAGCAGTTACTCGCCCAGGTTGGAAGCTTTCTTT.

This clone was found a few times. The V gene is TRBV10-3, the J gene TRBJ2-1; TRBD2 matches 12 bases. CDR1 ENHRY and CDR2 SYGVKD come from the germline V gene. This CDR3 comprises 15 residues. Trimming cost V 9 bases and J 6 bases; bases outside gene matches: 9. In DNA, the CDR3 is TGTGCCATGCGATCGACTAGCGGGAGCGCCAATGAGCAGTTCTTC. Translating gives CAMRSTSGSANEQFF.

The CDR3 is CARSTQTGSGANVLTF. The CDR3 DNA is TGTGCCAGAAGCACTCAGACAGGTTCTGGGGCCAACGTCCTGACTTTC. This chain uses TRBV7-5 with TRBJ2-6; the D call of TRBD1 is as the table states it, not checked on the DNA. TRBV7-5 is tagged as a pseudogene. This CDR3 has 16 amino acids.

The V gene is TRBV7-2, the J gene TRBJ2-1; 8 positions agree with TRBD2. Germline CDR1 reads SGHTA; CDR2 reads FQGNSA. The CDR3 spans 16 residues. V shed 2 bases and J 0 bases; nucleotides not matched to a gene: 3. The CDR3 DNA is TGTGCCAGCAGCTTAATGGGGACTAGCTCCTACAATGAGCAGTTCTTC. Residues: CASSLMGTSSYNEQFF.

The V call is TRBV30, the J call TRBJ2-6; D remains unclear. The CDR3 runs 13 residues. V gave up 5 bases and J gave up 0 bases, with 5 bases separating them. Germline lookup yields CDR1 GTSNPN and CDR2 SVGIG (reference sequence). CDR3 in DNA: TGTGCCTGGGCCCTCTCTGGGGCCAACGTCCTGACTTTC. Protein: CAWALSGANVLTF.

This rearrangement joins TRBV6-6 to TRBJ2-1; 8 bases match TRBD2. The CDR3 runs to 16 residues. Germline CDR1 is MNHNY and CDR2 is SVGAGI (reference sequence). The trim removed 5 bases at V and 8 bases at J, leaving 14 bases unmatched. This chain's CDR3 is CASSTSGTSFSDEQFF. The CDR3 DNA sequence: TGTGCCAGCAGTACCTCCGGGACTAGTTTTTCCGATGAGCAGTTCTTC.

On this clone: A much larger clonotype is one base distant, so this may be a read error. This CDR3 reads CASSARDTSYEQYF. The CDR3, as DNA: TGTGCCAGCAGCGCCCGGGACACCTCCTACGAGCAGTACTTC. This chain links TRBV11-2 with TRBJ2-7, with D possibly matching TRBD1 (6 bases). The V and J ends lost 5 bases and 0 bases respectively, with 11 bases between them. The CDR3 extends over 14 amino acids. The germline CDR1 and CDR2 sequences are SGHAT and FQNNGV.

The chain carries TRBV4-3 and TRBJ1-5; TRBD1 matches at 7 bases. CDR1 LGHNA and CDR2 YSLEER come from the germline V gene. The CDR3 is 15 residues long. Unmatched junction bases numbered 7, after V lost 3 bases and J lost 5 bases. CDR3 bases: TGCGCCAGCAGCCAGGCGACAGGGCCCTATCAGCCCCAGCATTTT. Translation: CASSQATGPYQPQHF.

This chain joins TRBV7-6 and TRBJ2-2; 12 nucleotides match TRBD2. Germline CDR1 reads SGHVS; CDR2 reads FNYEAQ. The CDR3 runs to 16 residues. V lost 5 bases, J lost 7 bases, and 8 bases stayed unmatched. In DNA form, the CDR3 reads TGTGCCAGCAGCCCACTAGCGGGAGGCGCGGTCGGGGAGCTGTTTTTT. Protein: CASSPLAGGAVGELFF.

V usage is TRBV30 and J usage is TRBJ2-7; a possible D gene is TRBD2 (5 bases). The CDR3 loop spans 12 amino acids. Germline V lookup: CDR1 GTSNPN, CDR2 SVGIG (reference sequence). Trimming took 2 bases from V and 6 from J, leaving 11 bases between them. CDR3 residues: CAWSLSGFEQYV. The CDR3, as DNA: TGTGCCTGGAGTTTGTCGGGGTTCGAGCAGTACGTC.

The chain is built from TRBV9 and TRBJ2-3; no clear D. Germline V lookup: CDR1 SGDLS, CDR2 YYNGEE. The CDR3 spans 15 residues. V was cut by 0 bases and J by 0 bases, with 8 bases left in between. CDR3 loop: CASSVAPPSTDTQYF. CDR3 DNA: TGTGCCAGCAGCGTAGCCCCCCCTAGCACAGATACGCAGTATTTT.

J is TRBJ2-5 and V is TRBV11-2, with TRBD2 as a possible D gene (5 bases). The CDR3 runs 14 residues. Germline V CDR1 and CDR2: SGHAT, FQNNGV. V dropped 1 base and J dropped 0 bases, with 6 bases sitting between them. The CDR3 region is CASSLGGYQETQYF. DNA of the CDR3: TGTGCCAGCAGCTTAGGCGGGTACCAAGAGACCCAGTACTTC.

The chain combines TRBV2 with TRBJ1-1, with a tentative D call TRBD1 (5 bases). CDR1 and CDR2 (germline): SNHLY, FYNNEI. V shed 2 bases and J shed 1 base, with 11 bases lying between them. The CDR3 contains 15 residues. Written as DNA, the CDR3 is TGTGCCAGCAGTGAACAAGGACAACAGAACACTGAAGCTTTCTTT. Protein product: CASSEQGQQNTEAFF.

The chain links TRBV19 to TRBJ1-1; 8 bases line up with TRBD1. V was pared by 4 bases and J by 5 bases, with 6 bases of the junction left unmatched. The CDR3 has 14 amino acids. From germline, CDR1 is LNHDA and CDR2 SQIVND (reference sequence). CDR3 nucleotide sequence: TGTGCCAGTAGTACCCTAGGACAGGGAACTGAAGCTTTCTTT. It is translated as CASSTLGQGTEAFF.

The chain carries TRBV27 and TRBJ1-2, with 9 bases matching TRBD1. The CDR3 has 18 amino acids. V gave up 4 bases and J gave up 9 bases; unmatched junction bases: 21. Germline-derived CDR1 and CDR2 are MNHEY and SMNVEV (reference sequence). CDR3 residues: CASSSGPGQGFPLVSYTF. CDR3 bases: TGTGCCAGCAGTTCAGGACCGGGACAGGGATTCCCTTTAGTGAGCTACACCTTC.

The table lists this clone with a count of one. This chain connects TRBV6-5 to TRBJ2-7; maybe TRBD1 (7 bases). Germline values: CDR1 MNHEY, CDR2 SVGAGI. This CDR3 has 14 amino acids. V lost 7 bases and J 0 bases, leaving 13 bases between the germline ends. Written as DNA, the CDR3 is TGTGCCAGCAAAGACAGGGAGGTCTCCTACGAGCAGTACTTC. Residues: CASKDREVSYEQYF.

A single count supports this clone. This sequence joins TRBV7-9 and TRBJ2-7; the match to TRBD1 covers 8 bases. V was clipped by 5 bases and J by 6 bases; unmatched bases: 3. This CDR3 has 12 amino acids. From germline, CDR1 is SEHNR and CDR2 FQNEAQ (reference sequence). CDR3 DNA sequence: TGTGCCAGCAGCAGGACAGGGATCGAGCAGTACTTC. Its protein product is CASSRTGIEQYF.

The V call is TRBV5-5, the J call TRBJ2-1, with a possible D match to TRBD2 (5 bases). The CDR3 is 13 residues long. CDR1 and CDR2 from the germline V gene are SGHKS and YYEKEE (reference sequence). V lost 2 bases, J lost 15 bases, and 18 bases lay in between. In DNA, the CDR3 is TGTGCCAGCAGCTTTTCGGCGGACTCTGGGCGGTTCTTC. Protein: CASSFSADSGRFF. Full variable domain (outside the CDR3, taken from reference TRBV5-5 and TRBJ2-1): DAGVTQSPTHLIKTRGQQVTLRCSPISGHKSVSWYQQVLGQGPQFIFQYYEKEERGRGNFPDRFSARQFPNYSSELNVNALLLGDSALYLCASSFSADSGRFFGPGTRLTVL.

This clone appeared once. V usage is TRBV7-2 and J usage is TRBJ1-2, with 8 bases aligning to TRBD1. CDR3 size: 13 residues. From germline, CDR1 is SGHTA and CDR2 FQGNSA. Losses at the gene ends were 7 bases for V and 7 bases for J; bases not matched to a gene: 8. The CDR3 region is CASTQTGVIGYTF. The CDR3 DNA sequence: TGTGCCAGCACCCAGACAGGGGTAATTGGCTACACCTTC.

This clone was seen a handful of times. The chain employs TRBV7-2 and TRBJ1-1, with D tentatively TRBD1 (5 bases). The CDR3 consists of 16 residues. V lost 1 base to trimming and J lost 5 bases, with 17 bases between them. CDR1 is SGHTA and CDR2 is FQGNSA in the germline V gene. CDR3 DNA: TGTGCCAGCAGCTTAGAGGGGACTGGACGATTGACTGAAGCTTTCTTT. Its translation is CASSLEGTGRLTEAFF.